This TCR beta chain is from a study of T cell repertoires in cytomegalovirus infection. Via MiXCR, TCRdb re-called the reads, giving one row per CDR3 protein. This table holds 150,000 to 180,000 distinct CDR3 sequences, 23% found once. The V gene lost 4 bases and the J gene lost 4 bases, with 10 bases spanning the gap. The CDR3 is 13 residues long. CDR1 and CDR2 (germline): LGHDT, YNNKEL (reference sequence). This clonotype has just a few counts. V gene TRBV3-1 combines with J gene TRBJ1-1; the D gene is possibly TRBD1 (5 bases). The TCR originated in a human donor in good health (CMV status not recorded). Some clones in this sample may be carry-over from other donors' samples. The sample taken for sequencing was PBMCs. CDR3 protein: CASSPTGPTEAFF. The CDR3 nucleotides are TGTGCCAGCAGCCCAACAGGCCCCACTGAAGCTTTCTTT.